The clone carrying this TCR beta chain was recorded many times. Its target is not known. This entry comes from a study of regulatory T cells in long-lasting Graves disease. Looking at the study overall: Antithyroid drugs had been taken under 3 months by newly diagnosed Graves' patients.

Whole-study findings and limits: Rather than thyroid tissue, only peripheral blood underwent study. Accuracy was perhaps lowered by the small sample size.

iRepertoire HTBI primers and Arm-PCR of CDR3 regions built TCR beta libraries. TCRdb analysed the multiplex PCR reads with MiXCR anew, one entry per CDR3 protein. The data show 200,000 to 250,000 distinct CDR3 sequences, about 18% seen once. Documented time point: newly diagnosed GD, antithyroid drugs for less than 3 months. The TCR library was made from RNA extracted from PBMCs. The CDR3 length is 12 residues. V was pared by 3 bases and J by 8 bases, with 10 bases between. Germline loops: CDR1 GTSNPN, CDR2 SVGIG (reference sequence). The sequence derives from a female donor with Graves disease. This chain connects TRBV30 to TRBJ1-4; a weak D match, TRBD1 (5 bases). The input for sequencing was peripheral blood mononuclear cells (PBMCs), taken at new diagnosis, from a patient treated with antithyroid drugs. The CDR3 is CAWREGEEKLFF. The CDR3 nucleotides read TGTGCCTGGAGGGAAGGGGAAGAAAAACTGTTTTTT.